This TCR beta chain derives from a study of identical twins. TCRdb fed the 5' RACE reads into MiXCR, producing one record per CDR3 protein. The sample includes some 760,000 distinct CDR3 sequences, about 20% of them seen just once. This clonotype has more than one count but fewer than ten. The CDR3 covers 17 residues. In germline, CDR1 is MNHEY, CDR2 SVGAGI. The V and J ends lost 4 bases and 4 bases, in that order; junction bases with no gene match: 10. These data also formed part of another study, on T cells expressing NK-cell markers. That investigation notes: Sorted T-cell subsets CD3+CD56+NKG2C+, CD3+CD56+NKG2C- and CD3+CD56-NKG2C+ were TCR beta-sequenced. Out of eight donors sequenced, seven tested HCMV-seropositive and the remaining one seronegative. More than 5 of the donors carried dominant NKG2C+ clonotypes that took up 1.0-7.0% of their CD8+ T cells.

The chain has TRBV6-5 and TRBJ2-1; 10 nucleotides align to TRBD2. The sequenced sample was PBMCs. The receptor was derived from a woman under 30 in good health. The CDR3 region is CASSSTLAGGGYNEQFF. The CDR3 DNA reads TGTGCCAGCAGTTCCACCTTAGCGGGAGGAGGTTACAATGAGCAGTTCTTC.